The present T cell receptor beta chain was sequenced within a study of T cell repertoires in cytomegalovirus infection (dated by TCRdb to about 2019). About the full investigation: Because public TCR beta signatures pointed to carriage of CMV infection together with the matching HLA type, the HLA type of each donor mattered for the analysis.

Study-wide findings and limitations: The ex vivo response was dominated by HLA-C-restricted CMV-specific TCR beta clonotypes, which also provided the single most frequent clonotype in two of eight donors. In both this cohort and an independent cohort of some 380 donors, the cumulative frequency of public TCR beta family members distinguished carriers of CMV infection plus the relevant HLA type.

In the germline V gene (reference sequence), CDR1 corresponds to DFQATT and CDR2 to SNEGSKA. From the cysteine up to the phenylalanine, the CDR3 has a length of 16 residues. Solely the CDR3 DNA is kept, with 48 bases framed from the first base. The trim is 3 bases for V and 0 bases for J, with a gap of 12 bases between the germline ends. The sequencing machine was an Illumina HiSeq 1500. TCRdb reworked the public reads: Q25 trimming with fastp, MiXCR clone assembly, productive beta chains retained. Entries that share a CDR3 protein sequence are merged under the most common genes and DNA. For this sample the table gives roughly 150,000 distinct CDR3 sequences, of which about 15% were detected only once. The ten most abundant clones make up 15% to 20% of the sample. A note on this clonotype: Its cognate antigen has yet to be identified. Base-call qualities are not available, and no considerably larger clone is one nucleotide away.

Source material: CD8+ T cells from PBMCs. This TCR was sampled from a human donor in good health (CMV status not recorded). Some clones in this sample may be carry-over from other donors' samples. The V and J genes are TRBV20-1 and TRBJ2-6, with no reliable assignment of the D segment. The nucleotide sequence reads TGCAGTGCTAGTCGGACGGCTATCTCTGGGGCCAACGTCCTGACTTTC. Translated, this gives CSASRTAISGANVLTF.